The rows below give T cell receptor beta chains drawn from one sample of a study of CD8 T cells in ankylosing spondylitis. TCRdb re-derived calls from the 5' RACE reads in MiXCR, one entry per CDR3 protein. The sample contains under 300,000 distinct CDR3 sequences, roughly 10% of which appear only once. The specimen sequenced was blood, either unsorted or a sorted T cell fraction (not recorded which). The receptors derive from a male donor with ankylosing spondylitis or in good health (not recorded which). Both conserved end residues are part of each CDR3. Fields, in order: clone size, D gene, J gene, V gene, CDR3 DNA, CDR3 protein. A D gene is named only where the DNA matches it firmly. Part of the rows lack a size; the others show once, few, many or a class for expanded clones.

clone size: many; D gene: NA; J gene: TRBJ1-2; V gene: TRBV6-5; CDR3 DNA: TGTGCCAGCAGTTACTCAGATAGATACACCTTC; CDR3 protein: CASSYSDRYTF
clone size: NA; D gene: NA; J gene: TRBJ1-3; V gene: TRBV11-2; CDR3 DNA: TGTGCCAGCAGCTTAGGACCTCCGAGCCTTGACATATATTTT; CDR3 protein: CASSLGPPSLDIYF
clone size: many; D gene: TRBD1; J gene: TRBJ2-1; V gene: TRBV12-3/TRBV12-4; CDR3 DNA: TGTGCCAGCAGTTTAACAGGGGAGAATGAGCAGTTCTTC; CDR3 protein: CASSLTGENEQFF
clone size: many; D gene: TRBD1; J gene: TRBJ1-5; V gene: TRBV7-8; CDR3 DNA: TGTGCCAGCAGCCCGGGACAGCATAGCAATCAGCCCCAGCATTTT; CDR3 protein: CASSPGQHSNQPQHF
clone size: NA; D gene: NA; J gene: TRBJ2-7; V gene: TRBV29-1; CDR3 DNA: TGCAGCGTCGCCGGGACACCGGACTCCTACGAGCAGTACTTC; CDR3 protein: CSVAGTPDSYEQYF
clone size: many; D gene: TRBD1; J gene: TRBJ1-4; V gene: TRBV29-1; CDR3 DNA: TGCAGCGTTGTTCAGGGGGCAACTAATGAAAAACTGTTTTTT; CDR3 protein: CSVVQGATNEKLFF
clone size: NA; D gene: NA; J gene: TRBJ2-6; V gene: TRBV18; CDR3 DNA: TGTGCCAGCTCACCACTCCCGGTTGCCTCTGGGGCCAACGTCCTGACTTTC; CDR3 protein: CASSPLPVASGANVLTF
clone size: NA; D gene: TRBD2; J gene: TRBJ2-7; V gene: TRBV30; CDR3 DNA: TGTGCCTGGACGACGGGACTAGCGGGAGTCAGAGAGCAGTACTTC; CDR3 protein: CAWTTGLAGVREQYF
clone size: many; D gene: NA; J gene: TRBJ1-1; V gene: TRBV12-3/TRBV12-4; CDR3 DNA: TGTGCCAGCACGGGGGGGCCGTGGACTGAAGCTTTCTTT; CDR3 protein: CASTGGPWTEAFF
clone size: few; D gene: NA; J gene: TRBJ1-1; V gene: TRBV4-1; CDR3 DNA: TGCGCCAGCAGCCTCCCGACAGAGGAAGCTTTCTTT; CDR3 protein: CASSLPTEEAFF
clone size: many; D gene: NA; J gene: TRBJ1-2; V gene: TRBV28; CDR3 DNA: TGTGCCAGCAGTAGTGGCAAGGGGGTCTATGGCTACACCTTC; CDR3 protein: CASSSGKGVYGYTF
clone size: many; D gene: NA; J gene: TRBJ1-6; V gene: TRBV20-1; CDR3 DNA: TGCAGTGCTAGAGGAATGGTCTTCCCCAATTCACCCCTCCACTTT; CDR3 protein: CSARGMVFPNSPLHF
clone size: NA; D gene: NA; J gene: TRBJ1-3; V gene: TRBV27; CDR3 DNA: TGTGCCAGCAGTTGGACGGCTGGAAACACCATATATTTT; CDR3 protein: CASSWTAGNTIYF
clone size: many; D gene: TRBD2; J gene: TRBJ2-1; V gene: TRBV7-3; CDR3 DNA: TGTGCCAGCAGCTTAACCGGGGAGGGGTACAATGAGCAGTTCTTC; CDR3 protein: CASSLTGEGYNEQFF
clone size: many; D gene: NA; J gene: TRBJ2-5; V gene: TRBV7-7; CDR3 DNA: TGTGCCAGCAGCTTAGGAACAACGTACCAAGAGACCCAGTACTTC; CDR3 protein: CASSLGTTYQETQYF
clone size: few; D gene: TRBD1; J gene: TRBJ2-2; V gene: TRBV9; CDR3 DNA: TGTGCCAGCAGCCAGACAGGGTCGAACACCGGGGAGCTGTTTTTT; CDR3 protein: CASSQTGSNTGELFF
clone size: many; D gene: NA; J gene: TRBJ1-5; V gene: TRBV7-2; CDR3 DNA: TGTGCCAGCAGCAACACAGGGCTTCAGCCCCAGCATTTT; CDR3 protein: CASSNTGLQPQHF
clone size: many; D gene: NA; J gene: TRBJ1-1; V gene: TRBV6-4; CDR3 DNA: TGTGCCAGCAGTGACAGGGAGAACACTGAAGCTTTCTTT; CDR3 protein: CASSDRENTEAFF
clone size: many; D gene: TRBD1; J gene: TRBJ1-5; V gene: TRBV19; CDR3 DNA: TGTGCCAGTAGTGTACCGAATGACAGGGGACAGCCCCAGCATTTT; CDR3 protein: CASSVPNDRGQPQHF